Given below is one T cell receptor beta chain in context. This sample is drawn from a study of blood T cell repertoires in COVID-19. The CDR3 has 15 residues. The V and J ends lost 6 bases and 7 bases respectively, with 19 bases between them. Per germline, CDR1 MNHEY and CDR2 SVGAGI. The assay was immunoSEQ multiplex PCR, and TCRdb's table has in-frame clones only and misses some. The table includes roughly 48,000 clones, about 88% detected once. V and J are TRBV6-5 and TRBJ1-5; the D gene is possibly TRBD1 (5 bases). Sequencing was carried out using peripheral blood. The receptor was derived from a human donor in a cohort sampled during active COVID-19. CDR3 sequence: CASSLAQGLGQPQHF. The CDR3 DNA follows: TGTGCCAGCAGCTTGGCCCAGGGCTTAGGGCAGCCCCAGCATTTT.